This T cell receptor beta chain was sequenced for a study of chemoradiotherapy in HPV16-positive cancers. Regarding the study as a whole: Non-HPV-specific T cells did not expand in tumors during treatment, whereas candidate HPV-specific clones and E7-related motifs did. The functional HPV-specific definition rests on just a couple of HPV16-positive patients. In HPV16-positive patients, HPV-responsive T-cell expansion tracked better recurrence-free survival.

CDR1 and CDR2 from the germline V gene are SGHVS and FNYEAQ. The V end was cut by 3 bases, the J end by 5 bases, with 16 bases between. This CDR3 comprises 16 residues. Over chemoradiotherapy, repertoires were sampled more than once. TCRdb keeps only in-frame clones here, not all; method: immunoSEQ multiplex PCR. The profile shows roughly 1,400 clones, roughly 86% of them singletons. Regarding this clone: Antigen unknown.

This clonotype was sampled from a human donor with HPV-associated anogenital cancer. The chain carries TRBV7-6 and TRBJ2-2; D gene uncertain. Specimen: tumor tissue, collected from a patient who underwent chemoradiotherapy. Here the CDR3 reads CASSLYHLSRTGELFF. In DNA, the CDR3 is TGTGCCAGCAGCTTGTATCATCTGAGTAGGACCGGGGAGCTGTTTTTT. The full variable domain, with the rest looked up from reference TRBV7-6 and TRBJ2-2, is GAGVSQSPRYKVTKRGQDVALRCDPISGHVSLYWYRQALGQGPEFLTYFNYEAQQDKSGLPNDRFSAERPEGSISTLTIQRTEQRDSAMYRCASSLYHLSRTGELFFGEGSRLTVL.